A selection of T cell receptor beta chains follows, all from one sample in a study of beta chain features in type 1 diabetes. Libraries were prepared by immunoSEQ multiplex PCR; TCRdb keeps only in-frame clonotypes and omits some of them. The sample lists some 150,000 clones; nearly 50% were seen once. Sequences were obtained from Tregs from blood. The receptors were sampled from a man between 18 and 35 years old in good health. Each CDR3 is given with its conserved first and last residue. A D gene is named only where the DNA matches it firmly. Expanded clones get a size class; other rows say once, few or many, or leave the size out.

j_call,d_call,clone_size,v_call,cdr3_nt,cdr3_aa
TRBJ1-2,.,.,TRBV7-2,TGTGCCAGCAGCCGGAACTATGGCTACACCTTC,CASSRNYGYTF
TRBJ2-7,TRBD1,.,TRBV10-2,TGCGCCAGCAGGGGGACAGGGAAGTCCGACGAGCAGTACTTC,CASRGTGKSDEQYF
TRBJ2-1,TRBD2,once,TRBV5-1,TGCGCCAGCAGCTTGGCAGGGCTAGCGGGGGGGCCGTACAATGAGCAGTTCTTC,CASSLAGLAGGPYNEQFF
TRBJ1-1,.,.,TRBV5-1,TGCGCCAGCAGCTCTACAGGGAGAGCTGAAGCTTTCTTT,CASSSTGRAEAFF
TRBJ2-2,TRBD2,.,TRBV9,TGTGCCAGCAGCGTAGCTACAGCGGGGGGGCCCCGGGAGCTGTTTTTT,CASSVATAGGPRELFF
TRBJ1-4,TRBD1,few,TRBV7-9,TGTGCCAGCAGCAAGGACAGGGGATGGAGTCAAAAACTGTTTTTT,CASSKDRGWSQKLFF
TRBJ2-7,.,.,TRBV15,TGTGCCACCAGCAGGCGACCCGACGGGGAGCAGTACTTC,CATSRRPDGEQYF
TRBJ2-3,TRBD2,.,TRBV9,TGTGCCAGCAGTCTAGCGGGAGTTCCAGATACGCAGTATTTT,CASSLAGVPDTQYF
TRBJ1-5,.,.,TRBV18,TGTGCCAGCTCACCATGGGCCGACAATCAGCCCCAGCATTTT,CASSPWADNQPQHF
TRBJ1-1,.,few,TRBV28,TGTGCCAGCAGCCGCTGGGGGGAGTCGGCTGAAGCTTTCTTT,CASSRWGESAEAFF
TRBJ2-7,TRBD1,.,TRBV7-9,TGTGCCAGCAGCGACCGACAGGGGGGCGAGCAGTACTTC,CASSDRQGGEQYF
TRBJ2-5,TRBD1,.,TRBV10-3,TGTGCCATCAGAACGACAGGGGAAGAGACCCAGTACTTC,CAIRTTGEETQYF
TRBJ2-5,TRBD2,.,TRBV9,TGTGCCATAAGCGGGGGGCGCATGGTGGAGACCCAGTACTTC,CAISGGRMVETQYF
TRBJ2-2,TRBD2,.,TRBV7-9,TGTGCCAGCAGGGCTAGCGGTTTCACCGGGGAGCTGTTTTTT,CASRASGFTGELFF
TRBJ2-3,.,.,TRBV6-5,TGTGCCAGCAGTTCCTTTCATTTAGGGGCAGATACGCAGTATTTT,CASSSFHLGADTQYF
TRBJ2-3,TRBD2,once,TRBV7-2,TGTGCCAGCAGCTTAGACCCGGGGCTAGCGGGAGGTTTTGATACGCAGTATTTT,CASSLDPGLAGGFDTQYF
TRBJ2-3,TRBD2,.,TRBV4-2,TGTGCCAGCAGCCAGGGAGGGAGGACAGATACGCAGTATTTT,CASSQGGRTDTQYF
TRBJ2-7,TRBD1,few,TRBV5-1,TGCGCCAGCAGTCGGGACAGCACATCCTACGAGCAGTACTTC,CASSRDSTSYEQYF
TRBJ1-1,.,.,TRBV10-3,TGTGCCATCAGTGAGATGGGAGACAGGCTAATGAACACTGAAGCTTTCTTT,CAISEMGDRLMNTEAFF
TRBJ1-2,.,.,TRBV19,TGTGCCAGTAGTCGGCAGGATGCTAACTATGGCTACACCTTC,CASSRQDANYGYTF
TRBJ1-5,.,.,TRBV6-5,TGTGCCAGCAGGGCCCAAACCAATCAGCCCCAGCATTTT,CASRAQTNQPQHF
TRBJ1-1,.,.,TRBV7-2,TGTGCCAGCAGCTTAGTTGTGGGAGGTGAAGCTTTCTTT,CASSLVVGGEAFF
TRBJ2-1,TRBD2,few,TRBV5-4,TGTGCCAGCAGCTTTAGCGGGGGTTCCTACAATGAGCAGTTCTTC,CASSFSGGSYNEQFF
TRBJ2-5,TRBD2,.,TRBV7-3,TGTGCCAGCAGCTTAAATAGCGGGGGGAGAGAGACCCAGTACTTC,CASSLNSGGRETQYF
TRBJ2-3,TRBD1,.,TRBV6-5,TGTGCCAGCAGTTACGACAGGGGATCAGATACGCAGTATTTT,CASSYDRGSDTQYF
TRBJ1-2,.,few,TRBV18,TGTGCCAGCTCACCACTCGCAGGATCTAACTATGGCTACACCTTC,CASSPLAGSNYGYTF
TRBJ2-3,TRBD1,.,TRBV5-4,TGTGCCAGCAGCTTTAACAGGGGCCCGAAAGATACGCAGTATTTT,CASSFNRGPKDTQYF
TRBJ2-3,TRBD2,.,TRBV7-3,TGTGCTAGCAGCTTAAGGACTAGCGGGGGATCAGATACGCAGTATTTT,CASSLRTSGGSDTQYF
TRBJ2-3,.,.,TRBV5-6,TGTGCCAGCAGCTTCTCGGCAGGGTCTAGCACAGATACGCAGTATTTT,CASSFSAGSSTDTQYF
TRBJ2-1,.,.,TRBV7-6,TGTGCCAGCAGCCCTACCTCTAGCTCCTACAATGAGCAGTTCTTC,CASSPTSSSYNEQFF
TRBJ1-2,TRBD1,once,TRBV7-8,TGTGCCAGCAGTACGTTGCCCGGGACAGTGTATGGCTACACCTTC,CASSTLPGTVYGYTF
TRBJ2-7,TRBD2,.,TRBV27,TGTGCCAGCAGTCGCGCGGGGGGCGGCGGGTTGGGGCAGTACTTC,CASSRAGGGGLGQYF
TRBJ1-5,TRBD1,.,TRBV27,TGTGCCAGCAGGAAGGGACAGGGGCATCGTCAGCCCCAGCATTTT,CASRKGQGHRQPQHF
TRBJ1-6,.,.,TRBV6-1,TGTGCCAGCAGTCAATGGACAAACTATAATTCACCCCTCCACTTT,CASSQWTNYNSPLHF
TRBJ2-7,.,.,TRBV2,TGTGCCAGCGGTTGGGCAACCTATTCCTACGAGCAGTACTTC,CASGWATYSYEQYF
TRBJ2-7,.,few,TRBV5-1,TGCGCCAGCAGACAGACGGCGGGGGAGCAGTACTTC,CASRQTAGEQYF
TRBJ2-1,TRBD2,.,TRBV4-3,TGCGCCAGCAGCACCTCGGCACTAGCGGGGGCCCCGAGCTCCTACAATGAGCAGTTCTTC,CASSTSALAGAPSSYNEQFF
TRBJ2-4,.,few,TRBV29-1,TGCAGCGTGGGAGCGGACATTCAGTACTTC,CSVGADIQYF
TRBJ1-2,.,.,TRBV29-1,TGCAGCGTTGATTTCGGGATCCGCTATGGCTACACCTTC,CSVDFGIRYGYTF
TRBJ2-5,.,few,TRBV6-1,TGTGCCAGCAGGGTCGGGGGTCGGGAGACCCAGTACTTC,CASRVGGRETQYF
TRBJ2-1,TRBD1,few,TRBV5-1,TGCGCCAGCAGCTTGTTAAAGGGGGCTAGCAATGAGCAGTTCTTC,CASSLLKGASNEQFF
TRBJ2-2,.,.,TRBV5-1,TGCGCCAGCAGCTTGCGACATATTGATATCTCCGGGGAGCTGTTTTTT,CASSLRHIDISGELFF
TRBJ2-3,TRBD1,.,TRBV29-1,TGCAGCGTTAATGACAGGGGCACAGATACGCAGTATTTT,CSVNDRGTDTQYF
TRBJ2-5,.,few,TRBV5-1,TGCGCCAGCAGCTGGACTGCCCAAGAGACCCAGTACTTC,CASSWTAQETQYF
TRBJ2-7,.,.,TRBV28,TGTGCCAGTAACCCAAGACTGGGCCGGGAGTCCTACGAGCAGTACTTC,CASNPRLGRESYEQYF
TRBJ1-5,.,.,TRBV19,TGTGCCGGGGGACTGGATAGCAATCAGCCCCAGCATTTT,CAGGLDSNQPQHF